The sequence of this TCR beta chain was determined in a study of blood T cell repertoires in COVID-19. For the study at large: Some COVID-19 samples were acute and others convalescent; all came from the United States, Italy and Spain. Nucleic acid was either cDNA or gDNA, and it came from T cells, B-cell-depleted T cells, or PBMCs.

Data came from immunoSEQ multiplex PCR; TCRdb stores just in-frame clones and leaves some out. The sample has about 24,000 clones; approximately 75% are singletons. Germline V gene lookup returns CDR1 SGHDN and CDR2 FVKESK. Trimming removed 5 bases from V and 4 bases from J, with 16 bases in between. The CDR3 covers 15 residues. Seattle patients were enrolled during active infection and followed longitudinally. The V gene is TRBV14, the J gene TRBJ2-3, with D hard to call. What was sequenced was peripheral blood. The receptor comes from a woman aged 70-85 years with COVID-19, enrolled during active disease. CDR3 region: CASSNRPGSADTQYF. DNA for the CDR3: TGTGCCAGCAGCAACCGCCCGGGTTCCGCAGATACGCAGTATTTT.